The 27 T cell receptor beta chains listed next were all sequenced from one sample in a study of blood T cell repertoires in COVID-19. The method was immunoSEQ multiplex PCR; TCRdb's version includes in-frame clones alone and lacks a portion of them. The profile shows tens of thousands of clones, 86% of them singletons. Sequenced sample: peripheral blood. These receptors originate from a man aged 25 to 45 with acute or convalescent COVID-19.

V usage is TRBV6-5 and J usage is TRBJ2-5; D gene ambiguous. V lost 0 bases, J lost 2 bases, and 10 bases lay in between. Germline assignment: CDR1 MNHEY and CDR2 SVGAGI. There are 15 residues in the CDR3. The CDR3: CASSYSGVRQETQYF. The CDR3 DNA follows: TGTGCCAGCAGTTACTCGGGCGTCAGACAAGAGACCCAGTACTTC.

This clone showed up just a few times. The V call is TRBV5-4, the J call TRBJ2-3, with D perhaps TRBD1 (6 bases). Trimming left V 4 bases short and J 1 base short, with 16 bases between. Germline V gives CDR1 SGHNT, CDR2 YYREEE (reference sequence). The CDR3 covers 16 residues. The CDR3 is CASSRPTGEGTDTQYF. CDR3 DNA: TGTGCCAGCAGCCGGCCGACAGGAGAGGGCACAGATACGCAGTATTTT.

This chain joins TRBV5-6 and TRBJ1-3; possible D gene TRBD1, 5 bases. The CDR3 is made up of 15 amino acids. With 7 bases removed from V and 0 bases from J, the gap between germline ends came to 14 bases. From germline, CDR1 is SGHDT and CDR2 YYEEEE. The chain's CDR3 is CASLLSGGSGNTIYF. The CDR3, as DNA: TGTGCCAGCCTCCTCTCGGGGGGCTCTGGAAACACCATATATTTT.

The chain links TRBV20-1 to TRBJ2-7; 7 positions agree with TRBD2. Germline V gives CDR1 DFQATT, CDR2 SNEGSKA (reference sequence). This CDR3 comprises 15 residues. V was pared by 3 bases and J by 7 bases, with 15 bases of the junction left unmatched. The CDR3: CSASGPLETGGEQYF. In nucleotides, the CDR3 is TGCAGTGCTAGTGGCCCTCTGGAGACCGGGGGGGAGCAGTACTTC.

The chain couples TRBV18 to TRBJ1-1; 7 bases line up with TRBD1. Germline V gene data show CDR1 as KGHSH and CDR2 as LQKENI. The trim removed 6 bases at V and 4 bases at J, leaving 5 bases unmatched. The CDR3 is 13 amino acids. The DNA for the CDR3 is TGTGCCAGCTCTCCGGACAGGACCACTGAAGCTTTCTTT. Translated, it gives CASSPDRTTEAFF.

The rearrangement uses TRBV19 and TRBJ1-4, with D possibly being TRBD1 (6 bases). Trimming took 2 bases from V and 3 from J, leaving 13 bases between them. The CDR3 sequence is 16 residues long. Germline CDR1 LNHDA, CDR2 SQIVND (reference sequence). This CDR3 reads CASSINNRASNEKLFF. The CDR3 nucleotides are TGTGCCAGTAGTATAAACAACAGGGCGTCTAATGAAAAACTGTTTTTT. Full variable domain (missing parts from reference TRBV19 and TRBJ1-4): DGGITQSPKYLFRKEGQNVTLSCEQNLNHDAMYWYRQDPGQGLRLIYYSQIVNDFQKGDIAEGYSVSREKKESFPLTVTSAQKNPTAFYLCASSINNRASNEKLFFGSGTQLSVL.

The CDR3 loop reads CASSQLNEKLFF. CDR3 nucleotides: TGTGCCAGCAGCCAACTAAATGAAAAACTGTTTTTT. The chain combines TRBV3-1 (or the pseudogene TRBV3-2) with TRBJ1-4; D uncertain. CDR3 length: 12 residues. Germline CDR1 and CDR2: LGHDT and YNNKEL (reference sequence). V dropped 2 bases and J dropped 5 bases, with 3 bases sitting between them.

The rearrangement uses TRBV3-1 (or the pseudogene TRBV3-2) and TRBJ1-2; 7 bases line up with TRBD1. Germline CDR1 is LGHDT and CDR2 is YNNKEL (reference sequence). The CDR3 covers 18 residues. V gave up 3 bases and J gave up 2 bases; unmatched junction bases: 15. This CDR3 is CASSHFLPRTGANYGYTF. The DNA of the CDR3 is TGTGCCAGCAGCCATTTCCTTCCCCGGACAGGAGCCAACTATGGCTACACCTTC.

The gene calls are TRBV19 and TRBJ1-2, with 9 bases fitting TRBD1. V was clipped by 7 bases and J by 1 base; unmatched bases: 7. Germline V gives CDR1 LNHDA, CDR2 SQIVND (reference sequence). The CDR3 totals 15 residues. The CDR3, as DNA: TGTGCCAGTAAGCGGATGGACAGGGGTAACTATGGCTACACCTTC. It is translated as CASKRMDRGNYGYTF.

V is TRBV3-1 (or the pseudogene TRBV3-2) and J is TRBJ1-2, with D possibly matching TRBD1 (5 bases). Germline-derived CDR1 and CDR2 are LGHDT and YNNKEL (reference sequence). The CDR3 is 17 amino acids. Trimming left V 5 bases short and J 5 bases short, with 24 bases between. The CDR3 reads CASSSLNGVRGDYGYTF. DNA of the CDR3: TGTGCCAGCAGCTCCCTAAATGGAGTCCGGGGGGATTATGGCTACACCTTC.

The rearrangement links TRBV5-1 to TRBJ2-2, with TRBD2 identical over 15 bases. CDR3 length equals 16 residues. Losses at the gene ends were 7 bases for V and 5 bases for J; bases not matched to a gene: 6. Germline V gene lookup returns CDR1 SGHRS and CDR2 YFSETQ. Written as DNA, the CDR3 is TGCGCCAGCTCCAGGACTAGCGGGGGGGGGACCGGGGAGCTGTTTTTT. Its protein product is CASSRTSGGGTGELFF. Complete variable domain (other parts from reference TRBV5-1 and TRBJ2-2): KAGVTQTPRYLIKTRGQQVTLSCSPISGHRSVSWYQQTPGQGLQFLFEYFSETQRNKGNFPGRFSGRQFSNSRSEMNVSTLELGDSALYLCASSRTSGGGTGELFFGEGSRLTVL.

The CDR3, as DNA: TGTGCCAGCAGCTTTAGAGCCTTTAGACCGGGACAGGGTCACAATGAGCAGTTCTTC. Its protein is CASSFRAFRPGQGHNEQFF. V gene TRBV13 combines with J gene TRBJ2-1; 9 bases line up with TRBD1. Per the germline V gene, CDR1 is PRHDT and CDR2 is FYEKMQ (reference sequence). Trimming at V came to 3 bases and at J to 5 bases, leaving 17 bases not matched to a gene. The CDR3 contains 19 residues.

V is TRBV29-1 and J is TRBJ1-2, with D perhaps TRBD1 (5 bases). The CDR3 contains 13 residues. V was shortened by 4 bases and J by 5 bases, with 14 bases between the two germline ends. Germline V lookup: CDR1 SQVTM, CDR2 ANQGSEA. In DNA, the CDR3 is TGCAGCGTTGTCCAGACAGCGTATTATGGCTACACCTTC. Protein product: CSVVQTAYYGYTF.

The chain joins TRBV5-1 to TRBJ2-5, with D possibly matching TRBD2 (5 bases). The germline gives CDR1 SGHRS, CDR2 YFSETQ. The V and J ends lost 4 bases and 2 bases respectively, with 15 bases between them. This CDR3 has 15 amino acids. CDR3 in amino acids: CASSQSLGSQETQYF. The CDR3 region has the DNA TGCGCCAGCAGCCAGAGCCTGGGGAGTCAAGAGACCCAGTACTTC.

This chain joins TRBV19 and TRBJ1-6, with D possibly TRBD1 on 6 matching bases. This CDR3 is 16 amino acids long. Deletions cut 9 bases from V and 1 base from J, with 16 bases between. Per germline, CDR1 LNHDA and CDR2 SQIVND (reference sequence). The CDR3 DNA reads TGTGCCAGCCGTGGACAGAAAGGATCCTATAATTCACCCCTCCACTTT. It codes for CASRGQKGSYNSPLHF.

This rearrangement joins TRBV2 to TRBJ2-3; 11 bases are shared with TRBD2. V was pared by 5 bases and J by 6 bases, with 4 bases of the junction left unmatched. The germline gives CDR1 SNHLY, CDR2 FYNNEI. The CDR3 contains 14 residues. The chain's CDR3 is CASSISGGVDTQYF. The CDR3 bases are TGTGCCAGCAGTATTAGCGGGGGGGTGGATACGCAGTATTTT.

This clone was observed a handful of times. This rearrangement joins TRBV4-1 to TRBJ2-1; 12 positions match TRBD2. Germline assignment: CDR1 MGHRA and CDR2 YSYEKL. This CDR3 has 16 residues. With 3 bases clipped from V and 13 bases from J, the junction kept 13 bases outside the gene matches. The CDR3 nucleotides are TGCGCCAGCAGCCAGACCGGGACTAGCGGGTTCAGCCCCCAGTTCTTC. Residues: CASSQTGTSGFSPQFF.

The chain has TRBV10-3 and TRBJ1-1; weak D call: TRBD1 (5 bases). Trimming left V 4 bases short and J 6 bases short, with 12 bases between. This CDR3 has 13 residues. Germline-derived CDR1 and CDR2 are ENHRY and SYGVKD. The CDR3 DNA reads TGTGCCATCAGTGCGGGGGGAGGACCTGAAGCTTTCTTT. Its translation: CAISAGGGPEAFF.

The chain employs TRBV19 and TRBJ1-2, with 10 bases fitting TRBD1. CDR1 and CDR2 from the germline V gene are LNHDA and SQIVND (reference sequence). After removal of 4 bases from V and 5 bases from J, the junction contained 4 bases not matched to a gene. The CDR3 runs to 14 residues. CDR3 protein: CASSTGQGQYGYTF. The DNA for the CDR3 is TGTGCCAGTAGTACGGGACAGGGGCAGTATGGCTACACCTTC.

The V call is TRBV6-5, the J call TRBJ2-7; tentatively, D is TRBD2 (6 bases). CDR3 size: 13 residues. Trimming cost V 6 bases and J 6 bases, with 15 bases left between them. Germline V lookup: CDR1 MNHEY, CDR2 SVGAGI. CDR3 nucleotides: TGTGCCAGCAGCGGGGAGGCAGGAGGCGAGCAGTACTTC. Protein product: CASSGEAGGEQYF.

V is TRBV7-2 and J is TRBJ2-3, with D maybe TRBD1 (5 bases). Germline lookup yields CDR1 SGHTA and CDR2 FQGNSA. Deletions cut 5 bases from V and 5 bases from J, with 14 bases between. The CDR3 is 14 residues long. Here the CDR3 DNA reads TGTGCCAGCAGCCCTAGGGCCCAGGGAGATACGCAGTATTTT. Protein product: CASSPRAQGDTQYF.

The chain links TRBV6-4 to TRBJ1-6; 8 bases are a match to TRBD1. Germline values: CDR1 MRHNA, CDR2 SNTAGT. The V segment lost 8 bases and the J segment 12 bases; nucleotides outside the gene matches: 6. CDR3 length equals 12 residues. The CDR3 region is CASRGQGGPLHF. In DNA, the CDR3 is TGTGCCAGCCGAGGACAGGGCGGACCCCTCCACTTT.

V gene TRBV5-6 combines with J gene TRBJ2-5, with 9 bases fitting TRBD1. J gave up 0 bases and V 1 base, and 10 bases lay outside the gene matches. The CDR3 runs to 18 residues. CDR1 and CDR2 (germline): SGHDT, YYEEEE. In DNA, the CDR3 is TGTGCCAGCAGCTTGATAATTTGGGACAGGGAAGACCAAGAGACCCAGTACTTC. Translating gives CASSLIIWDREDQETQYF.

CDR3 amino acids: CASSGPQGSLEQFF. In DNA form, the CDR3 reads TGTGCCAGCAGTGGTCCCCAGGGTAGTCTCGAGCAGTTCTTC. The chain has TRBV2 and TRBJ2-1, with TRBD1 as a possible D gene (5 bases). V lost 4 bases and J lost 10, with 17 bases in between. This CDR3 is 14 amino acids long. Germline V CDR1 and CDR2: SNHLY, FYNNEI.

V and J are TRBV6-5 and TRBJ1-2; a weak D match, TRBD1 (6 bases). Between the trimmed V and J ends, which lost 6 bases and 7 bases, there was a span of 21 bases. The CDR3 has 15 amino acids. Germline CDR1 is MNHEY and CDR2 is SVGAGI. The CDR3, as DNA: TGTGCCAGCAGAGCGTCACAGGGTCTTCAGGGTGGCTACACCTTC. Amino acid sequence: CASRASQGLQGGYTF.

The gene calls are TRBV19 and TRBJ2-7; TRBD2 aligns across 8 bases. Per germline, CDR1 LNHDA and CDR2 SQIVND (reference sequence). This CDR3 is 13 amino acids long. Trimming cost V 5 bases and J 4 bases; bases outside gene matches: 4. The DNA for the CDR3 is TGTGCCAGTAGTTTCCAGCGGGAGTACGAGCAGTACTTC. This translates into CASSFQREYEQYF.

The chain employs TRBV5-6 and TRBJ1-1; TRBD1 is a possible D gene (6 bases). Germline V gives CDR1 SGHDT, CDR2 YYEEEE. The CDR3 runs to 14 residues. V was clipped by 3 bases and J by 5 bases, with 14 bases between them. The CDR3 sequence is CASSSGQTWTEAFF. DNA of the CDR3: TGTGCCAGCAGCTCAGGACAGACTTGGACTGAAGCTTTCTTT.